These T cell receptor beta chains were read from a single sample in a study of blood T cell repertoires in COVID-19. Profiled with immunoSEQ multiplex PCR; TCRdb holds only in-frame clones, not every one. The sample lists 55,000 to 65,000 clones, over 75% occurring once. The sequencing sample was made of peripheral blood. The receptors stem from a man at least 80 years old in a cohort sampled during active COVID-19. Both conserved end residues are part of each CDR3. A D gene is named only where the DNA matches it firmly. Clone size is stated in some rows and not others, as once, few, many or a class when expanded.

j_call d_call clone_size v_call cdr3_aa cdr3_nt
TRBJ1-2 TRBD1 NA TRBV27 CASSLSSGGYGYTF TGTGCCAGCAGTTTATCATCAGGGGGGTATGGCTACACCTTC
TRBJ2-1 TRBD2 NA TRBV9 CASSDAPLAGLYNEQFF TGTGCCAGCAGCGACGCCCCACTAGCGGGGCTCTACAATGAGCAGTTCTTC
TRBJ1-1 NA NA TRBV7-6 CASSQPDKNTEAFF TGTGCCAGCAGCCAACCGGACAAGAACACTGAAGCTTTCTTT
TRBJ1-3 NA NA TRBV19 CASSPGQFTGNTIYF TGTGCCAGTAGTCCGGGACAATTTACTGGAAACACCATATATTTT
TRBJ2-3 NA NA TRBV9 CASSVAGGELTDTQYF TGTGCCAGCAGCGTAGCTGGCGGGGAGCTCACAGATACGCAGTATTTT
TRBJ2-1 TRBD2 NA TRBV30 CAWGLAGLYNEQFF TGTGCCTGGGGACTAGCGGGGTTATACAATGAGCAGTTCTTC
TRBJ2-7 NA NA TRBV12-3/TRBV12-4 CASRPQGLEQYF TGTGCCAGCAGACCACAGGGTTTGGAGCAGTACTTC
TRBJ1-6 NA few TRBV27 CASSLTYNSPLHF TGTGCCAGCAGTCTTACCTATAATTCACCCCTCCACTTT
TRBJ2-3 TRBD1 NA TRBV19 CASSLGQTSTDTQYF TGTGCCAGTAGTTTGGGACAGACTAGCACAGATACGCAGTATTTT
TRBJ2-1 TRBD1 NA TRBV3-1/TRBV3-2 CASSPTGQGMYEQFF TGTGCCAGCAGCCCTACGGGACAGGGCATGTATGAGCAGTTCTTC
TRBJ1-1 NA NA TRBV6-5 CASSYEGHLEAFF TGTGCCAGCAGTTACGAGGGCCACCTAGAAGCTTTCTTT
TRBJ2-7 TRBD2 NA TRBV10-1 CASSVVAGVSYEQYF TGCGCCAGCAGTGTCGTAGCGGGAGTGTCCTACGAGCAGTACTTC
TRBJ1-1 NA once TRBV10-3 CAISETPTGSTEAFF TGTGCCATCAGTGAGACCCCTACGGGGAGCACTGAAGCTTTCTTT
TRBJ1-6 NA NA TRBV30 CAWRDIASPLHF TGTGCCTGGCGGGACATCGCTTCACCCCTCCACTTT
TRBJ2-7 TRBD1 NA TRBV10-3 CAISSGQGAYEQYF TGTGCCATCAGCTCTGGACAGGGGGCCTACGAGCAGTACTTC
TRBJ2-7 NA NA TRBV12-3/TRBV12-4 CASRGGSGLRLYF TGTGCCAGCAGAGGAGGGTCCGGGCTTCGTCTGTACTTC
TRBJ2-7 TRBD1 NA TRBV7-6 CASSLDRGFSYEQYF TGTGCCAGCAGCCTCGACAGGGGCTTCTCCTACGAGCAGTACTTC
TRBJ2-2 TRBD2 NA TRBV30 CAWSVKSGRVTGELFF TGTGCCTGGAGTGTCAAAAGCGGGAGAGTAACCGGGGAGCTGTTTTTT
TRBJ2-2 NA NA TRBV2 CASSPIRGGTGELFF TGTGCCAGCAGTCCCATTAGGGGAGGCACCGGGGAGCTGTTTTTT
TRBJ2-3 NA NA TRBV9 CASSLGGGAKFIPDTQYF TGTGCCAGCAGCTTAGGAGGGGGCGCCAAGTTTATTCCAGATACGCAGTATTTT
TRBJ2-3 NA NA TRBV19 CASSMVTPADTQYF TGTGCCAGTAGTATGGTAACTCCCGCAGATACGCAGTATTTT
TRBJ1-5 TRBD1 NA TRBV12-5 CASGLVSSGTGGFNQPQHF TGTGCTAGTGGTTTGGTAAGCTCGGGGACAGGGGGGTTCAATCAGCCCCAGCATTTT
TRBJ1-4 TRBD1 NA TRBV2 CASSTDRGGEKLFF TGTGCCAGCAGTACCGACAGGGGTGGCGAAAAACTGTTTTTT
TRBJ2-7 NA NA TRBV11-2 CASSLNQGISHEQYF TGTGCCAGTTCCCTTAACCAGGGAATAAGCCACGAGCAGTACTTC
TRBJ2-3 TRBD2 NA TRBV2 CASSPTSGGTDTQYF TGTGCCAGCAGCCCCACTAGCGGGGGCACAGATACGCAGTATTTT
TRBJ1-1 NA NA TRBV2 CASSVQGLRNTEAFF TGTGCCAGCAGTGTCCAGGGCCTAAGGAACACTGAAGCTTTCTTT
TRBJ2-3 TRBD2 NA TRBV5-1 CASSSTKTSGGTDTQYF TGCGCCAGCAGCAGCACTAAGACTAGCGGGGGCACAGATACGCAGTATTTT
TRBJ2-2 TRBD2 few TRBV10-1 CASQAGANTGELFF TGCGCCAGTCAGGCGGGGGCGAACACCGGGGAGCTGTTTTTT
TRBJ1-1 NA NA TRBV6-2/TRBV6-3 CASSYLHRNEAFF TGTGCCAGCAGTTACCTACACAGGAATGAAGCTTTCTTT
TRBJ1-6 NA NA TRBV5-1 CASSLGGLKLNSPLHF TGCGCCAGCAGCTTGGGAGGGTTGAAATTAAATTCACCCCTCCACTTT
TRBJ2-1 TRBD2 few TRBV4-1 CASSRWWASGGDSSYNEQFF TGCGCCAGCAGCCGATGGTGGGCTAGCGGGGGGGATAGCTCCTACAATGAGCAGTTCTTC
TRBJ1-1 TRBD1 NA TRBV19 CASSSPGGSNTEAFF TGTGCCAGTAGCAGTCCAGGGGGCTCCAACACTGAAGCTTTCTTT